This TCR beta chain emerged from a study of cytomegalovirus exposure and HLA in healthy donors. Study-wide results and limits: Within an earlier analysis, most TCR beta V segments proved productive either about 87% or about 30% of the time.

With 60 Vbeta and 13 Jbeta primers, the PCR was carried out. The data were produced by immunoSEQ multiplex PCR, yet TCRdb's version contains in-frame clones alone and is incomplete. The sample holds 150,000 to 250,000 clones, 70% to 85% seen once. Per germline, CDR1 SGHTA and CDR2 FQGNSA. CDR3 length: 18 amino acids. V was shortened by 5 bases and J by 5 bases, with 24 bases between the two germline ends. Of note for this clone: The antigen is unknown.

Sequencing was done on a sample of PBMCs. The rearrangement uses TRBV7-2 and TRBJ1-4; possibly TRBD1 for D (5 bases). The TCR comes from a boy younger than 10 in good health and CMV-seronegative. The CDR3 spells CASSLLHWGGGRNEKLFF. In DNA form, the CDR3 reads TGTGCCAGCAGCCTACTACACTGGGGCGGGGGACGAAATGAAAAACTGTTTTTT.